What follows is one T cell receptor (beta chain) and its context. Authors' processing steps: Amplification with reference gene primers provided the estimates of nucleated cell counts. Using immunoSEQ multiplex PCR, the repertoire was profiled, and TCRdb retains in-frame clones only, with some absent. V and J calls and clone size come straight from that table; D and trimming were deduced from the DNA. Of 130,000 to 150,000 clones listed, around 90% are singletons. The sample is drawn from a study of blood T cell repertoires in COVID-19. Study overall: The study drew acute and convalescent COVID-19 samples from the United States, Italy and Spain. Sample material is recorded as cDNA or gDNA derived from T cells, B-cell-depleted T cells, or PBMCs.

The CDR3 spans 17 residues. Germline values: CDR1 MNHNS, CDR2 SASEGT. The ends lost 4 bases at V and 5 bases at J; junction bases unmatched: 14. The sample was peripheral blood. The clonotype originates from a man aged 70 or older with acute or convalescent COVID-19. The rearrangement uses TRBV6-1 and TRBJ1-2, with 9 bases that match TRBD1. The CDR3 region has the DNA TGTGCCAGCAGTGGACCGGGACAGGGATCGAAGTGGTATGGCTACACCTTC. Protein product: CASSGPGQGSKWYGYTF.